This T cell receptor beta chain was retrieved from a study of T cells expressing NK-cell markers. TCRdb reanalyzed the 5' RACE reads, giving one entry per CDR3 protein sequence and no DNA. The table for this sample gives fewer than 550,000 distinct CDR3 sequences. This CDR3 spans 15 amino acids. Germline CDR1 and CDR2: MNHEY and SVGAGI. Sequencing was carried out using blood T cells: a sorted CD56 or NKG2C T cell subset, CD4+ or CD8+ T cells, or bulk PBMC T cells (not recorded which). The chain employs TRBV6-5 and TRBJ2-1; absent DNA, TCRdb's TRBD1 call cannot be checked. The clonotype was recovered from a woman between 50 and 59 years old in good health. This CDR3 reads CASSQTRGSYNEQFF.